Listed below are T cell receptor beta chains from one sample, sequenced in a study of blood T cell repertoires in COVID-19. Sequencing used immunoSEQ multiplex PCR; TCRdb keeps in-frame clones, though not all of them. Counted here are about 120,000 clones, roughly 91% occurring once; the ten biggest clones make up more than 1.5%. The sequencing input was peripheral blood. The receptors were sampled from a human donor in a cohort sampled during active COVID-19. Both conserved end residues are part of each CDR3. Each record gives: clone size, D gene, J gene, V gene, CDR3 DNA, CDR3 protein. D genes are given only for firm matches. Rows may omit the clone size; those that give it use once, few, many or a size class.

>NA|TRBD1|TRBJ1-5|TRBV15
TGTGCCACCAGCAGCCCACAGGGGTTTATTGGCAATCAGCCCCAGCATTTT
CATSSPQGFIGNQPQHF
>NA|NA|TRBJ1-5|TRBV3-1/TRBV3-2
TGTGCCAGCAGCCATGCGGACAGAGGCAATCAGCCCCAGCATTTT
CASSHADRGNQPQHF
>NA|NA|TRBJ2-7|TRBV3-1/TRBV3-2
TGTGCCAGCAGCCACCATACAGGGATGAGCGAGCAGTACTTC
CASSHHTGMSEQYF
>few|TRBD2|TRBJ2-1|TRBV29-1
TGCAGCGTTGAAGTCGGGGACTACCAGTGGCAGTTCTTC
CSVEVGDYQWQFF
>NA|NA|TRBJ1-3|TRBV5-6
TGTGCCAGCAGCTTGGCACAGGGTACCGGAAACACCATATATTTT
CASSLAQGTGNTIYF
>NA|NA|TRBJ2-2|TRBV5-5
TGTGCCAGCAGCTTTCAGGGCGCCGGGGAGCTGTTTTTT
CASSFQGAGELFF
>NA|NA|TRBJ2-7|TRBV6-5
TGTGCCACCCGGGCGGGACCTTACTACGAGCAGTACTTC
CATRAGPYYEQYF
>NA|TRBD2|TRBJ2-2|TRBV7-6
TGTGCCAGCAGCTTAGGGACTAGCGGGAAGGGCACCGGGGAGCTGTTTTTT
CASSLGTSGKGTGELFF
>NA|NA|TRBJ2-3|TRBV19
TGTGCCAGTAGTACCAAATACAGGCGATTAGATACGCAGTATTTT
CASSTKYRRLDTQYF
>NA|NA|TRBJ2-1|TRBV6-2/TRBV6-3
TGTGCCAGCAGTTCCATCCGGGATATTTACAATGAGCAGTTCTTC
CASSSIRDIYNEQFF